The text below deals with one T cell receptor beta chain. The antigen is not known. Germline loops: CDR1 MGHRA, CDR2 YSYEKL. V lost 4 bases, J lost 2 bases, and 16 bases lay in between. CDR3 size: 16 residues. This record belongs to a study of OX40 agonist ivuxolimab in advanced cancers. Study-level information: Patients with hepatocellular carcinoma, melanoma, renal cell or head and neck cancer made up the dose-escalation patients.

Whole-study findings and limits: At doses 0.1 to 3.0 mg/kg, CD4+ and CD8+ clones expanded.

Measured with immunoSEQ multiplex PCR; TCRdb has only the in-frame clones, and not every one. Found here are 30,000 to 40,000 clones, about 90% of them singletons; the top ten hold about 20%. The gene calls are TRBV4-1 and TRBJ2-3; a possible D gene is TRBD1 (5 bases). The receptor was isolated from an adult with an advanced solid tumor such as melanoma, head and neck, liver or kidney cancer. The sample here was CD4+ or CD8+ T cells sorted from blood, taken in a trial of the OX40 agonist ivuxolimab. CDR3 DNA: TGCGCCAGCAGCCCCTATGGGGCAGGGAACACAGATACGCAGTATTTT. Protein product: CASSPYGAGNTDTQYF.